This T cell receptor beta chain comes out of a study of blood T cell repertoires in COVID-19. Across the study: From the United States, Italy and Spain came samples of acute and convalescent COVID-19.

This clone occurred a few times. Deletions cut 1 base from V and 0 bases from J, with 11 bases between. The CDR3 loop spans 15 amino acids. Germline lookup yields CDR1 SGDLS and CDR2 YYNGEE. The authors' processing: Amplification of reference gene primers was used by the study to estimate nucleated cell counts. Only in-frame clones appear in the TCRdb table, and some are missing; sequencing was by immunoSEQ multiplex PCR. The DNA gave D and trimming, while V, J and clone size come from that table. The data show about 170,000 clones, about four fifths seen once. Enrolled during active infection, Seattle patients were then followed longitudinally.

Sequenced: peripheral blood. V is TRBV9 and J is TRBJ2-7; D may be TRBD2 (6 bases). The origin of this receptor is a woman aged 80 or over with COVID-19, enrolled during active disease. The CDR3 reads CASSVSLASSYEQYF. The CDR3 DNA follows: TGTGCCAGCAGCGTAAGCCTAGCGAGCTCCTACGAGCAGTACTTC.